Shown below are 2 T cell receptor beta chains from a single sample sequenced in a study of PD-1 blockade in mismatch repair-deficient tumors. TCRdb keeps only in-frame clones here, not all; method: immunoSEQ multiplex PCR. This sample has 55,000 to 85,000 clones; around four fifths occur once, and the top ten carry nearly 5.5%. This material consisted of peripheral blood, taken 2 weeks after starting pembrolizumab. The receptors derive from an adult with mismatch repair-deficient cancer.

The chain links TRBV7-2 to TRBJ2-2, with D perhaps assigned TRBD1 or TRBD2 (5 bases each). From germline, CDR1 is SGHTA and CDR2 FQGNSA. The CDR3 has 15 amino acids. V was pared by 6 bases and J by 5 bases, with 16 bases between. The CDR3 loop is CASSPTGTPTGELFF. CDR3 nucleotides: TGTGCCAGCAGTCCAACCGGGACCCCAACCGGGGAGCTGTTTTTT.

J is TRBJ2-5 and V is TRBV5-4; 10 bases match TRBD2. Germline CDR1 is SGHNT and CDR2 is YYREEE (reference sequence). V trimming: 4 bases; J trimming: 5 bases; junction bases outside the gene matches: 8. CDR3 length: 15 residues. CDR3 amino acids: CASSRRTSGEETQYF. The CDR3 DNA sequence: TGTGCCAGCAGCCGTAGAACTAGCGGGGAGGAGACCCAGTACTTC.